This T cell receptor (beta chain) was identified in a study of blood T cell repertoires in COVID-19. Study overall: PBMCs, B-cell-depleted T cells, or T cells were the source of the cDNA or gDNA that made up the material.

Authors' data handling: Cell counts per sample came from amplifying reference gene primers. Sequencing used immunoSEQ multiplex PCR; TCRdb keeps in-frame clones, though not all of them. That table gives V, J and clone size, and the DNA gave D and trimming. The data contain 200,000 to 300,000 clones, 81% of them singletons. V lost 4 bases, J lost 9 bases, and 12 bases lay in between. The CDR3 consists of 13 residues. Germline CDR1 KGHDR, CDR2 SFDVKD. The source of this sequence is a woman older than 75 with COVID-19, enrolled during active disease. The sample was peripheral blood. The chain links TRBV24-1 to TRBJ1-5, with D tentatively TRBD1 (5 bases). This chain's CDR3 is CATSDRTITPQHF. DNA of the CDR3: TGTGCCACCAGTGACAGGACAATCACGCCCCAGCATTTT.